The 29 T cell receptor beta chains in this list originate from one sample, sequenced in a study of cytomegalovirus exposure and HLA in healthy donors. PCR employed 60 Vbeta and 13 Jbeta primers. Here immunoSEQ multiplex PCR was the method, and the copy in TCRdb shows in-frame clones only, minus some. The sample holds 100,000 to 150,000 clones, 80% to 85% seen once. The sequencing input was PBMCs. Source of these receptors: a boy younger than 18 in good health and CMV-seronegative.

This chain links TRBV11-2 with TRBJ1-1, with D unresolved. V was trimmed by 0 bases and J by 4 bases, leaving 9 bases between them. The CDR3 runs 14 residues. Per germline, CDR1 SGHAT and CDR2 FQNNGV. CDR3 sequence reads: CASSLEGAATEAFF. CDR3 nucleotides: TGTGCCAGCAGCTTAGAGGGAGCAGCCACTGAAGCTTTCTTT.

This rearrangement joins TRBV9 to TRBJ2-3, with 9 bases lining up with TRBD2. This CDR3 has 18 residues. Germline CDR1 is SGDLS and CDR2 is YYNGEE. V trimming: 4 bases; J trimming: 2 bases; junction bases outside the gene matches: 14. The CDR3 nucleotides are TGTGCCAGCAGCCCTTACCCTTTCTTAGCGGGAGACACAGATACGCAGTATTTT. Translated: CASSPYPFLAGDTDTQYF.

The chain employs TRBV6-5 and TRBJ1-2; TRBD1 aligns across 8 bases. The CDR3 sequence is 14 residues long. The germline V gene encodes CDR1 MNHEY and CDR2 SVGAGI. Trimming at V came to 5 bases and at J to 5 bases, leaving 7 bases not matched to a gene. Here the CDR3 DNA reads TGTGCCAGCAGTCCTCTGACAGGGGATTATGGCTACACCTTC. This sequence encodes CASSPLTGDYGYTF.

The chain joins TRBV5-1 to TRBJ2-3; 7 positions agree with TRBD1. In germline, CDR1 is SGHRS, CDR2 YFSETQ. Unmatched junction bases numbered 11, after V lost 4 bases and J lost 6 bases. This CDR3 is 15 amino acids long. The DNA for the CDR3 is TGCGCCAGCAGCCACTTGACAGGGAACCCGGATACGCAGTATTTT. This codes for CASSHLTGNPDTQYF.

The chain is built from TRBV7-6 and TRBJ1-4; 8 bases agree with TRBD1. The CDR3 sequence is 14 residues long. J was trimmed by 6 bases and V by 5 bases; bases with no gene match: 5. Germline lookup yields CDR1 SGHVS and CDR2 FNYEAQ. The CDR3 sequence: CASSLDREDEKLFF. CDR3 nucleotides: TGTGCCAGCAGCCTGGACAGGGAAGATGAAAAACTGTTTTTT. Full variable domain (rest looked up from reference TRBV7-6 and TRBJ1-4): GAGVSQSPRYKVTKRGQDVALRCDPISGHVSLYWYRQALGQGPEFLTYFNYEAQQDKSGLPNDRFSAERPEGSISTLTIQRTEQRDSAMYRCASSLDREDEKLFFGSGTQLSVL.

This chain links TRBV10-3 with TRBJ1-3; D ambiguous. Deletions cut 2 bases from V and 5 bases from J, with 10 bases between. Germline V gene data show CDR1 as ENHRY and CDR2 as SYGVKD. The CDR3 length is 14 residues. Here the CDR3 reads CAISEPGERNTIYF. The CDR3 nucleotides are TGTGCCATCAGTGAGCCGGGAGAAAGAAACACCATATATTTT.

For the CDR3, the DNA is TGTGCCTGGAATCCAGGGACTGGAAACACCATATATTTT. Its protein is CAWNPGTGNTIYF. This sequence joins TRBV30 and TRBJ1-3, with D perhaps matching TRBD1 (5 bases). V was pared by 4 bases and J by 2 bases, with 9 bases between. CDR3 length: 13 residues. Germline-derived CDR1 and CDR2 are GTSNPN and SVGIG (reference sequence).

The rearrangement joins TRBV5-1 to TRBJ2-1; TRBD1 matches at 9 bases. J was trimmed by 3 bases and V by 7 bases; bases with no gene match: 5. In germline, CDR1 is SGHRS, CDR2 YFSETQ. This CDR3 is built from 14 residues. The CDR3 sequence: CASLPGQGYNEQFF. In nucleotides, the CDR3 is TGCGCCAGCCTTCCGGGACAGGGCTACAATGAGCAGTTCTTC.

The chain is built from TRBV4-2 and TRBJ2-7; maybe TRBD2 (5 bases). Germline V gives CDR1 LGHNA, CDR2 YNFKEQ. The germline V and J ends were trimmed by 4 bases and 1 base, with 8 bases remaining between them. The CDR3 consists of 13 residues. The CDR3, as DNA: TGTGCCAGCAGCCCGACGGGGTCCTACGAGCAGTACTTC. Protein sequence: CASSPTGSYEQYF.

This rearrangement joins TRBV2 to TRBJ2-4; 10 positions agree with TRBD1. Germline V CDR1 and CDR2: SNHLY, FYNNEI. There are 13 residues in the CDR3. V shed 4 bases and J 8 bases; nucleotides not matched to a gene: 2. The CDR3 DNA follows: TGTGCCAGCAGTGGGACAGGGGGGGACATTCAGTACTTC. It specifies CASSGTGGDIQYF.

This sequence joins TRBV7-8 and TRBJ2-7, with 7 nucleotides matching TRBD2. This CDR3 region has 12 residues. J gave up 4 bases and V 7 bases, and 4 bases lay outside the gene matches. Germline V gene data show CDR1 as SGHVS and CDR2 as FQNEAQ. CDR3 region: CASTPGGYEQYF. Here the CDR3 DNA reads TGTGCCAGCACCCCGGGGGGTTACGAGCAGTACTTC.

The chain has TRBV4-3 and TRBJ1-2; TRBD1 agrees at 7 bases. The CDR3 length is 13 residues. V lost 3 bases and J lost 2; bases outside the gene matches: 0. Germline V gives CDR1 LGHNA, CDR2 YSLEER. CDR3 DNA: TGCGCCAGCAGCCAGACAGGGAACTATGGCTACACCTTC. It is translated as CASSQTGNYGYTF.

The chain joins TRBV27 to TRBJ1-2, with D maybe TRBD1 (6 bases). CDR3 length: 13 amino acids. In germline, CDR1 is MNHEY, CDR2 SMNVEV (reference sequence). The germline V and J ends were trimmed by 0 bases and 5 bases, with 7 bases remaining between them. As DNA, the CDR3 is TGTGCCAGCAGTTTATCGAGGGGGTATGGCTACACCTTC. Its translation: CASSLSRGYGYTF.

The rearrangement links TRBV6-6 to TRBJ1-1; D unresolved. CDR3 size: 12 residues. Germline CDR1 is MNHNY and CDR2 is SVGAGI (reference sequence). Trimming took 6 bases from V and 2 from J, leaving 7 bases between them. The CDR3 bases are TGTGCCAGCAGCCCCTCTAACACTGAAGCTTTCTTT. Residues: CASSPSNTEAFF.

The chain recombines TRBV6-6 with TRBJ1-3; D uncertain. CDR3 length: 16 amino acids. Germline V gene sequence: CDR1 MNHNY, CDR2 SVGAGI (reference sequence). V gave up 0 bases and J gave up 4 bases, with 13 bases separating them. The CDR3 region has the DNA TGTGCCAGCAGTTACTCGTTCACGGGGTCGGGAAACACCATATATTTT. Encoded protein: CASSYSFTGSGNTIYF.

For the CDR3, the DNA is TGCGCCAGCAGCTTGGCCGGTCTAGCGGGGGGTGAGCAGTACTTC. Protein: CASSLAGLAGGEQYF. The chain employs TRBV5-1 and TRBJ2-7; 11 positions agree with TRBD2. V gave up 0 bases and J gave up 7 bases; unmatched junction bases: 6. The germline gives CDR1 SGHRS, CDR2 YFSETQ. CDR3 length equals 15 residues.

The chain uses TRBV7-6 and TRBJ1-1, with TRBD1 matching over 7 bases. The junction had 9 bases not matched to a gene; V was cut back by 1 base and J by 10 bases. CDR3 length equals 14 residues. Germline values: CDR1 SGHVS, CDR2 FNYEAQ. CDR3 nucleotides: TGTGCCAGCAGCTTAGGGGGACAGCCGCGAGGAGCTTTCTTT. The encoded protein is CASSLGGQPRGAFF.

This chain connects TRBV13 to TRBJ2-5, with a tentative D call TRBD2 (5 bases). Germline lookup yields CDR1 PRHDT and CDR2 FYEKMQ (reference sequence). The V gene lost 2 bases and the J gene lost 3 bases, with 19 bases spanning the gap. The CDR3 covers 17 residues. The CDR3 spells CASSLFGVRGLEETQYF. The CDR3 bases are TGTGCCAGCAGCTTATTCGGTGTACGAGGGTTGGAAGAGACCCAGTACTTC.

The chain joins TRBV27 to TRBJ2-7; D is unresolved. V lost 11 bases, J lost 5 bases, and 19 bases lay in between. The germline CDR1 and CDR2 sequences are MNHEY and SMNVEV (reference sequence). The length of the CDR3 is 13 residues. CDR3 nucleotides: TGTGCCTCGGCGAGGCTCCTGGATGACGAGCAGTACTTC. Amino acids: CASARLLDDEQYF.

The count of this clone is one. The chain couples TRBV19 to TRBJ2-2; TRBD2 is a possible D gene (5 bases). CDR3 size: 14 residues. From germline, CDR1 is LNHDA and CDR2 SQIVND (reference sequence). The V gene lost 3 bases and the J gene lost 6 bases, with 11 bases spanning the gap. CDR3 region: CASSISERAGELFF. The CDR3, as DNA: TGTGCCAGTAGTATCTCGGAGAGGGCCGGGGAGCTGTTTTTT.

The gene calls are TRBV18 and TRBJ2-5; 13 positions match TRBD2. This CDR3 has 16 amino acids. Germline values: CDR1 KGHSH, CDR2 LQKENI. The junction had 8 bases not matched to a gene; V was cut back by 5 bases and J by 5 bases. The CDR3 DNA follows: TGTGCCAGCTCATCGGGGACTAGCGGGATCCCGGAGACCCAGTACTTC. Encoded protein: CASSSGTSGIPETQYF.

V gene TRBV30 combines with J gene TRBJ1-2; weak D call: TRBD1 (6 bases). CDR1 and CDR2 from the germline V gene are GTSNPN and SVGIG (reference sequence). V dropped 6 bases and J dropped 8 bases, with 19 bases sitting between them. CDR3 size: 13 residues. The CDR3 loop reads CACGAGGASGYTF. CDR3 coding DNA: TGTGCCTGTGGAGCGGGGGGCGCGAGCGGCTACACCTTC.

The J gene is TRBJ1-5, the V gene TRBV4-1, with TRBD1 matching over 7 bases. The junction had 6 bases not matched to a gene; V was cut back by 3 bases and J by 1 base. Germline CDR1 and CDR2: MGHRA and YSYEKL. CDR3 length: 16 amino acids. The chain's CDR3 is CASSHVSGGSNQPQHF. CDR3 sequence (DNA): TGCGCCAGCAGCCACGTCTCAGGGGGGAGCAATCAGCCCCAGCATTTT.

J is TRBJ1-2 and V is TRBV6-6, with unresolved D. The CDR3 length is 13 residues. The germline CDR1 and CDR2 sequences are MNHNY and SVGAGI (reference sequence). V shed 7 bases and J shed 5 bases, with 14 bases lying between them. CDR3 DNA: TGTGCCAGCATACGCGGAGAGGCGTATGGCTACACCTTC. It yields the protein CASIRGEAYGYTF.

J is TRBJ2-7 and V is TRBV30; TRBD2 aligns across 8 bases. The germline V gene has CDR1 GTSNPN and CDR2 SVGIG (reference sequence). V was pared by 2 bases and J by 5 bases, with 8 bases of the junction left unmatched. The CDR3 contains 14 residues. The CDR3 nucleotides are TGTGCCTGGAGTTATGCCCCGGGGGGGGACGAGCAGTACTTC. It specifies CAWSYAPGGDEQYF. The complete variable domain, with remaining parts taken from reference TRBV30 and TRBJ2-7, reads SQTIHQWPATLVQPVGSPLSLECTVEGTSNPNLYWYRQAAGRGLQLLFYSVGIGQISSEVPQNLSASRPQDRQFILSSKKLLLSDSGFYLCAWSYAPGGDEQYFGPGTRLTVT.

The chain has TRBV30 and TRBJ2-7; D is unresolved. The ends were cut back, 2 bases at V and 2 bases at J, with 10 bases in the middle. Germline CDR1 reads GTSNPN; CDR2 reads SVGIG (reference sequence). The CDR3 extends over 13 amino acids. CDR3 sequence: CAWSPHQTYEQYF. The CDR3 DNA is TGTGCCTGGAGTCCCCACCAGACCTACGAGCAGTACTTC.

This chain links TRBV11-3 with TRBJ2-3; 14 positions match TRBD2. The germline CDR1 and CDR2 sequences are SGHNT and YENEEA. The CDR3 length is 16 residues. The V gene end was trimmed by 5 bases and the J gene end by 3 bases; junction bases not matched to a gene: 4. The CDR3 DNA is TGTGCCAGCAGCCCGGGGACTAGCGGGAGAACAGATACGCAGTATTTT. It is translated as CASSPGTSGRTDTQYF.

V and J are TRBV30 and TRBJ1-5, with D maybe TRBD1 (5 bases). The ends were cut back, 0 bases at V and 6 bases at J, with 18 bases in the middle. The germline V gene encodes CDR1 GTSNPN and CDR2 SVGIG (reference sequence). The CDR3 contains 16 residues. This chain's CDR3 is CAWSVGHRTPRQPQHF. In DNA, the CDR3 is TGTGCCTGGAGTGTTGGTCACAGGACCCCTCGTCAGCCCCAGCATTTT.

The J gene is TRBJ2-1, the V gene TRBV6-6, with TRBD1 as a possible D gene (6 bases). This CDR3 is built from 14 residues. V shed 2 bases and J shed 6 bases, with 11 bases lying between them. CDR1 and CDR2 (germline): MNHNY, SVGAGI (reference sequence). The CDR3: CASSYRTASNEQFF. The CDR3, as DNA: TGTGCCAGCAGTTACAGGACAGCTTCCAATGAGCAGTTCTTC.